A selection of T cell receptor beta chains follows, all from one sample in a study of a mutant IDH1 vaccine in newly diagnosed glioma. The antigens of these receptors remain unknown. Some clones are missing from TCRdb's copy, which holds only in-frame ones; the method was immunoSEQ multiplex PCR. The sample shows roughly 34,000 clones, over 75% of them seen only once. The specimen comprised PBMCs, sampled from a glioma patient whose treatment included an IDH1 peptide vaccine. Source of these receptors: a middle-aged woman with glioma. Each CDR3 is given with its conserved first and last residue. The order of the fields is V gene, clone size, D gene, J gene, CDR3 protein, CDR3 DNA. A D gene is named only where the DNA matches it firmly. A row's size may be missing; if present it is once, few, many or a size class.

V: TRBV5-4; size: NA; D: NA; J: TRBJ2-1; CDR3: CASSLNGGLGGNEQFF; DNA: TGTGCCAGCAGCTTGAATGGCGGCCTAGGGGGGAATGAGCAGTTCTTC
V: TRBV5-1; size: NA; D: TRBD1; J: TRBJ2-3; CDR3: CASSLAGRGLTDTQYF; DNA: TGCGCCAGCAGCTTGGCCGGCAGGGGGCTCACAGATACGCAGTATTTT
V: TRBV13; size: NA; D: NA; J: TRBJ1-2; CDR3: CASGLQTVYGYTF; DNA: TGTGCCAGCGGATTACAGACCGTCTATGGCTACACCTTC
V: TRBV5-1; size: NA; D: TRBD1; J: TRBJ1-2; CDR3: CASSRVGTGLFDYGYTF; DNA: TGCGCCAGCAGCCGAGTGGGGACAGGGTTGTTTGACTATGGCTACACCTTC
V: TRBV6-5; size: NA; D: TRBD2; J: TRBJ2-5; CDR3: CATKGLAGEGTQYF; DNA: TGTGCCACAAAGGGACTAGCGGGGGAAGGGACCCAGTACTTC
V: TRBV5-1; size: NA; D: TRBD2; J: TRBJ2-1; CDR3: CASSLGSGGAPEQFF; DNA: TGCGCCAGCAGCTTGGGGAGCGGGGGGGCCCCTGAGCAGTTCTTC
V: TRBV2; size: NA; D: TRBD1; J: TRBJ2-7; CDR3: CASSPLIKARDRSNEQYF; DNA: TGTGCCAGCAGTCCACTAATTAAGGCCCGGGACAGGAGTAACGAGCAGTACTTC
V: TRBV6-1; size: NA; D: NA; J: TRBJ1-1; CDR3: CASSEAEGTGTEAFF; DNA: TGTGCCAGCAGTGAAGCAGAGGGTACGGGCACTGAAGCTTTCTTT
V: TRBV5-1; size: NA; D: NA; J: TRBJ1-6; CDR3: CASSVRAIYNSPLHF; DNA: TGCGCCAGCAGCGTCCGGGCCATCTATAATTCACCCCTCCACTTT
V: TRBV6-4; size: NA; D: TRBD1; J: TRBJ2-1; CDR3: CASSETGNNEQFF; DNA: TGTGCCAGCAGTGAGACAGGGAACAATGAGCAGTTCTTC
V: TRBV29-1; size: NA; D: TRBD1; J: TRBJ1-1; CDR3: CSVELRGTDLNTEAFF; DNA: TGCAGCGTTGAATTAAGGGGGACAGACTTGAACACTGAAGCTTTCTTT
V: TRBV15; size: NA; D: TRBD1; J: TRBJ2-2; CDR3: CATSRDREAGELFF; DNA: TGTGCCACCAGCAGGGACAGGGAAGCCGGGGAGCTGTTTTTT
V: TRBV6-5; size: NA; D: TRBD1; J: TRBJ1-5; CDR3: CASSSGTATISPQHF; DNA: TGTGCCAGCAGCTCCGGGACAGCCACCATCTCGCCCCAGCATTTT
V: TRBV5-1; size: NA; D: TRBD1; J: TRBJ1-5; CDR3: CASSLGTGGNQPQHF; DNA: TGCGCCAGCAGCTTGGGGACAGGGGGAAATCAGCCCCAGCATTTT
V: TRBV19; size: NA; D: TRBD1; J: TRBJ1-4; CDR3: CATEDGTVDEKLFF; DNA: TGTGCCACTGAAGACGGGACAGTCGATGAAAAACTGTTTTTT
V: TRBV19; size: NA; D: NA; J: TRBJ2-6; CDR3: CASSMGVGLFRSGANVLTF; DNA: TGTGCCAGTAGTATGGGGGTGGGGCTTTTCCGCTCTGGGGCCAACGTCCTGACTTTC
V: TRBV7-2; size: NA; D: TRBD1; J: TRBJ1-2; CDR3: CASSLGGTGGNYGYTF; DNA: TGTGCCAGCAGCTTAGGGGGGACAGGGGGCAACTATGGCTACACCTTC
V: TRBV6-1; size: NA; D: NA; J: TRBJ1-3; CDR3: CASSGQPGNTIYF; DNA: TGTGCCAGCAGCGGACAGCCTGGAAACACCATATATTTT
V: TRBV7-6; size: NA; D: NA; J: TRBJ1-2; CDR3: CAAGETNYGYTF; DNA: TGTGCAGCTGGAGAGACTAACTATGGCTACACCTTC
V: TRBV5-1; size: NA; D: NA; J: TRBJ2-3; CDR3: CASSLDGAWGTDTQYF; DNA: TGCGCCAGCAGCTTGGATGGTGCTTGGGGCACAGATACGCAGTATTTT
V: TRBV6-5; size: NA; D: TRBD1; J: TRBJ1-2; CDR3: CASTVRQGAGYGYTF; DNA: TGTGCCAGCACAGTGCGACAGGGGGCTGGCTATGGCTACACCTTC
V: TRBV7-2; size: NA; D: NA; J: TRBJ2-4; CDR3: CASSTTVEGNIQYF; DNA: TGTGCCAGCAGCACGACGGTAGAAGGAAACATTCAGTACTTC
V: TRBV5-1; size: NA; D: NA; J: TRBJ1-2; CDR3: CASSLGAPDNYGYTF; DNA: TGCGCCAGCAGCTTGGGGGCACCGGATAACTATGGCTACACCTTC
V: TRBV2; size: few; D: NA; J: TRBJ1-1; CDR3: CASSPGQRYTEAFF; DNA: TGTGCCAGCAGTCCGGGACAACGGTACACTGAAGCTTTCTTT
V: TRBV27; size: NA; D: NA; J: TRBJ1-3; CDR3: CASRSLGTDGNTIYF; DNA: TGTGCCAGCAGATCCCTTGGAACGGATGGAAACACCATATATTTT
V: TRBV7-9; size: few; D: NA; J: TRBJ2-1; CDR3: CASSSPGGGYNEQFF; DNA: TGTGCCAGCAGCTCCCCCGGGGGCGGGTACAATGAGCAGTTCTTC
V: TRBV7-2; size: NA; D: NA; J: TRBJ2-5; CDR3: CASSLVETQYF; DNA: TGTGCCAGCAGCTTAGTTGAGACCCAGTACTTC
V: TRBV28; size: NA; D: NA; J: TRBJ1-1; CDR3: CASSFGVVRRGRHSEAFF; DNA: TGTGCCAGCAGTTTCGGGGTCGTCCGAAGGGGCAGACACTCTGAAGCTTTCTTT
V: TRBV11-2; size: NA; D: TRBD1; J: TRBJ2-7; CDR3: CASSLATGGTLEQYF; DNA: TGTGCCAGCAGCTTAGCGACAGGGGGCACCTTAGAGCAGTACTTC
V: TRBV6-6; size: NA; D: NA; J: TRBJ2-3; CDR3: CASSYSETDSTDTQYF; DNA: TGTGCCAGCAGTTACTCGGAGACAGATAGCACAGATACGCAGTATTTT
V: TRBV4-3; size: NA; D: NA; J: TRBJ2-7; CDR3: CASSQLSSGRYEQYF; DNA: TGCGCCAGCAGCCAACTCTCCAGTGGGCGATACGAGCAGTACTTC
V: TRBV9; size: NA; D: TRBD1; J: TRBJ2-3; CDR3: CASSPRDRVSTDTQYF; DNA: TGTGCCAGCAGCCCCAGGGACAGAGTTAGCACAGATACGCAGTATTTT
V: TRBV5-6; size: NA; D: TRBD1; J: TRBJ2-7; CDR3: CASSPGQGAARAFPYEQYF; DNA: TGTGCCAGCAGCCCCGGACAGGGAGCGGCGAGGGCATTTCCCTACGAGCAGTACTTC
V: TRBV19; size: NA; D: TRBD1; J: TRBJ1-5; CDR3: CASSRRDRGIGANQPQHF; DNA: TGTGCCAGTAGTCGCCGGGACAGGGGAATCGGGGCGAATCAGCCCCAGCATTTT
V: TRBV11-1; size: once; D: NA; J: TRBJ2-7; CDR3: CASSPPLRVDEQYF; DNA: TGTGCCAGCAGCCCCCCGTTAAGGGTAGACGAGCAGTACTTC
V: TRBV2; size: NA; D: TRBD1; J: TRBJ2-3; CDR3: CASNRQGSTDTQYF; DNA: TGTGCCAGCAACAGACAGGGGTCCACAGATACGCAGTATTTT
V: TRBV10-3; size: NA; D: TRBD1; J: TRBJ1-3; CDR3: CAIRPGQGATGNTIYF; DNA: TGTGCCATCAGGCCGGGACAGGGGGCCACTGGAAACACCATATATTTT
V: TRBV7-2; size: NA; D: NA; J: TRBJ1-2; CDR3: CASSAEGNYGYTF; DNA: TGTGCCAGCAGCGCGGAGGGGAACTATGGCTACACCTTC
V: TRBV5-4; size: NA; D: NA; J: TRBJ1-1; CDR3: CASSLGESTEAFF; DNA: TGTGCCAGCAGCCTAGGGGAAAGCACTGAAGCTTTCTTT
V: TRBV27; size: NA; D: TRBD2; J: TRBJ2-1; CDR3: CASSLSSGSLGEQFF; DNA: TGTGCCAGCAGTCTCTCTAGCGGGAGTCTGGGTGAGCAGTTCTTC
V: TRBV5-1; size: NA; D: NA; J: TRBJ2-1; CDR3: CASSLLSFEGEQFF; DNA: TGCGCCAGCAGCTTGCTCAGTTTCGAAGGTGAGCAGTTCTTC
V: TRBV19; size: NA; D: TRBD1; J: TRBJ2-1; CDR3: CASRGQGLLGAYNEQFF; DNA: TGTGCCAGTAGGGGACAGGGGCTCTTGGGCGCCTACAATGAGCAGTTCTTC
V: TRBV7-8; size: NA; D: NA; J: TRBJ1-5; CDR3: CASSSRRQAHQPQHF; DNA: TGTGCCAGCAGCTCTAGGCGGCAGGCTCATCAGCCCCAGCATTTT
V: TRBV5-1; size: medium-sized; D: NA; J: TRBJ2-1; CDR3: CASSLWASETYNEQFF; DNA: TGCGCCAGCAGCTTGTGGGCTAGCGAAACCTACAATGAGCAGTTCTTC
V: TRBV29-1; size: NA; D: TRBD1; J: TRBJ2-7; CDR3: CSVEDSWTGRLEQYF; DNA: TGCAGCGTTGAAGATTCCTGGACAGGGAGGTTGGAGCAGTACTTC
V: TRBV10-3; size: NA; D: TRBD2; J: TRBJ2-7; CDR3: CATSGRVYEQYF; DNA: TGTGCCACAAGCGGGAGGGTCTACGAGCAGTACTTC
V: TRBV7-8; size: NA; D: NA; J: TRBJ1-5; CDR3: CASRPDRSSNQPQHF; DNA: TGTGCCAGCAGACCCGACAGGAGTAGCAATCAGCCCCAGCATTTT
V: TRBV29-1; size: NA; D: NA; J: TRBJ1-1; CDR3: CSVEDFPIPSTVSTEAFF; DNA: TGCAGCGTTGAAGATTTCCCTATTCCCTCCACTGTCTCCACTGAAGCTTTCTTT
V: TRBV10-3; size: NA; D: NA; J: TRBJ1-1; CDR3: CAISESSGVGNTEAFF; DNA: TGTGCCATCAGTGAGTCTAGCGGGGTTGGGAACACTGAAGCTTTCTTT
V: TRBV4-1; size: NA; D: NA; J: TRBJ2-7; CDR3: CASSQAPPRLGYEQYF; DNA: TGCGCCAGCAGCCAAGCCCCCCCCCGCCTAGGCTACGAGCAGTACTTC
V: TRBV5-8; size: NA; D: NA; J: TRBJ1-2; CDR3: CASSLYQGRYGYTF; DNA: TGTGCCAGCAGCTTGTATCAGGGCCGCTATGGCTACACCTTC